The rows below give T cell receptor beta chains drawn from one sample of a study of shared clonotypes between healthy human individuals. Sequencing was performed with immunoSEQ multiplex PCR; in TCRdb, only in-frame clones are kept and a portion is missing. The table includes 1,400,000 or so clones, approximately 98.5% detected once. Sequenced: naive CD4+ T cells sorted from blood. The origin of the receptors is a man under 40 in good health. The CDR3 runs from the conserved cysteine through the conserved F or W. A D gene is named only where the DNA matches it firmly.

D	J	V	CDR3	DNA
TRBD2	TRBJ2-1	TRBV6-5	CAIRTSGRADEQFF	TGTGCCATACGGACTAGCGGGAGGGCCGATGAGCAGTTCTTC
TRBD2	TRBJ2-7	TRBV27	CASSSTGTKSYEQYF	TGTGCCAGCAGTTCCACCGGGACTAAGTCCTACGAGCAGTACTTC
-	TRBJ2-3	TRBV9	CASSVAASDTQYF	TGTGCCAGCAGCGTAGCGGCTTCGGATACGCAGTATTTT
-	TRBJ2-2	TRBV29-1	CSVQRVPGNTGELFF	TGCAGCGTCCAGAGAGTCCCGGGGAACACCGGGGAGCTGTTTTTT
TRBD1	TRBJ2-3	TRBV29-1	CSVFPGQGRTDTQYF	TGCAGCGTATTCCCGGGACAGGGTCGCACAGATACGCAGTATTTT
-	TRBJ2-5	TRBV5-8	CASSLGQSRGQETQYF	TGTGCCAGCAGCTTGGGACAGTCAAGGGGCCAAGAGACCCAGTACTTC
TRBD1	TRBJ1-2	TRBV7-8	CASSPSPDRVYGYTF	TGTGCCAGCAGCCCCTCACCGGACAGGGTCTATGGCTACACCTTC
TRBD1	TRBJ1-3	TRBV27	CASSSTGGRGNTIYF	TGTGCCAGCAGTTCGACAGGGGGACGTGGAAACACCATATATTTT
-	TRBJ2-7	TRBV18	CASSPKLQLYEQYF	TGTGCCAGCTCACCAAAGCTTCAACTTTACGAGCAGTACTTC
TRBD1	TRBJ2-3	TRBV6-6	CASSAGTADTQYF	TGTGCCAGCTCAGCAGGGACAGCAGATACGCAGTATTTT
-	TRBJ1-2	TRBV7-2	CASSFSGADYGYTF	TGTGCCAGCAGCTTTTCAGGGGCTGACTATGGCTACACCTTC
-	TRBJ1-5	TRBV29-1	CIARPGQYNQPQHF	TGCATCGCTAGGCCGGGGCAGTACAATCAGCCCCAGCATTTT
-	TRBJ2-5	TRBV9	CASSSLGGPQETQYF	TGTGCCAGCAGCAGCCTCGGGGGCCCCCAAGAGACCCAGTACTTC
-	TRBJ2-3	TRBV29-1	CSVRTVLTDTQYF	TGCAGCGTCCGGACAGTACTCACAGATACGCAGTATTTT
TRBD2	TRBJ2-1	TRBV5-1	CASSLELAGNEQFF	TGCGCCAGCAGCTTGGAACTAGCGGGTAATGAGCAGTTCTTC
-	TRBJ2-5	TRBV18	CASSPRSGETQYF	TGTGCCAGCTCACCTCGATCCGGAGAGACCCAGTACTTC
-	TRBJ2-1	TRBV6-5	CASSSRGTPKNEQFF	TGTGCCAGCAGTTCTCGGGGCACCCCTAAAAATGAGCAGTTCTTC
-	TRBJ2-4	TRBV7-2	CASSFARDTFFF	TGTGCCAGCAGTTTTGCCCGGGACACTTTTTTCTTC
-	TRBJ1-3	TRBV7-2	CASSTGSGNTIYF	TGTGCCAGCAGCACCGGCTCTGGAAACACCATATATTTT